This record concerns one T cell receptor (beta chain) sequence. Authors' analysis steps: By means of reference gene primer amplification, nucleated cell counts were estimated. This table comes from immunoSEQ multiplex PCR, and its TCRdb copy is limited to in-frame clones, with some not included. V and J calls and clone size are as listed in that table; D and trimming were resolved from the DNA. The table includes about 45,000 clones, about nine tenths detected once. This record belongs to a study of blood T cell repertoires in COVID-19. Overall study context: The origin of the acute and convalescent COVID-19 samples was the United States, Italy and Spain. T cells, B-cell-depleted T cells, or PBMCs provided the cDNA or gDNA that served as material.

This receptor was obtained from a human donor in a cohort sampled during active COVID-19. Sequenced: peripheral blood.

The CDR3 loop reads CATGQAQRYNSPLHF. The CDR3 DNA follows: TGTGCCACCGGTCAGGCTCAGAGATATAATTCACCCCTCCACTTT. This chain uses TRBV19 with TRBJ1-6; D remains ambiguous. The germline CDR1 and CDR2 sequences are LNHDA and SQIVND (reference sequence). The CDR3 has 15 amino acids. V gave up 10 bases and J gave up 4 bases, with 17 bases separating them.